The present TCR beta chain was sequenced within a study of blood T cell repertoires in COVID-19. TCRdb's copy holds only in-frame clones and misses some; the assay was immunoSEQ multiplex PCR. The sample lists about 59,000 clones, around 85% occurring once. Per the germline V gene, CDR1 is SEHNR and CDR2 is FQNEAQ (reference sequence). CDR3 size: 17 residues. Trimming took 2 bases from V and 4 from J, leaving 18 bases between them. This TCR derives from a human donor in a cohort sampled during active COVID-19. The chain is built from TRBV7-9 and TRBJ1-3; D remains ambiguous. Sequences were obtained from peripheral blood. CDR3 nucleotide sequence: TGTGCCAGCAGCTTATTCGCTGGTGGGGAGCGAGGAAACACCATATATTTT. As protein: CASSLFAGGERGNTIYF. Complete variable domain (other parts from reference TRBV7-9 and TRBJ1-3): DTGVSQNPRHKITKRGQNVTFRCDPISEHNRLYWYRQTLGQGPEFLTYFQNEAQLEKSRLLSDRFSAERPKGSFSTLEIQRTEQGDSAMYLCASSLFAGGERGNTIYFGEGSWLTVV.